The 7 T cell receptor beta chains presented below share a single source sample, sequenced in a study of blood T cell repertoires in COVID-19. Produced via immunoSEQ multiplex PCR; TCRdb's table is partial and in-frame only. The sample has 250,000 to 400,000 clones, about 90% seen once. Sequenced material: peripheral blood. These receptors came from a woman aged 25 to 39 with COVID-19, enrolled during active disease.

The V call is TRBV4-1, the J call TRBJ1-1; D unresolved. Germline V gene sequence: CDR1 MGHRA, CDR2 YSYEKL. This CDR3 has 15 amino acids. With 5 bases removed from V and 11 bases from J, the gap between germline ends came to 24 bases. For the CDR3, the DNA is TGCGCCAGCAGCTTGGAACAACAGAGTAGGTTAGAGGCTTTCTTT. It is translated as CASSLEQQSRLEAFF.

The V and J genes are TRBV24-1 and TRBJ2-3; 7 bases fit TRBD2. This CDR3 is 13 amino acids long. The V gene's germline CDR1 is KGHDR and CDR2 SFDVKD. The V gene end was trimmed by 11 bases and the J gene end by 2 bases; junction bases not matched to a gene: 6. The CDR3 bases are TGTGCCATCCAAGCGGGGTTCACAGATACGCAGTATTTT. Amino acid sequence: CAIQAGFTDTQYF.

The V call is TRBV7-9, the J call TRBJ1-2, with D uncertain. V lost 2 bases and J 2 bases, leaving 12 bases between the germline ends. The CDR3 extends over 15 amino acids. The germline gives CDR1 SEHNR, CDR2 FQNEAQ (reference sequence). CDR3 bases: TGTGCCAGCAGCTTACTACAGAGCTTAAACTATGGCTACACCTTC. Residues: CASSLLQSLNYGYTF.

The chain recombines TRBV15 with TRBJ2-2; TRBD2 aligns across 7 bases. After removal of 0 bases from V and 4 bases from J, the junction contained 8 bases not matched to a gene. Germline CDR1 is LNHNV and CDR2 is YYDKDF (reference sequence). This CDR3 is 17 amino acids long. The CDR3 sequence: CATSRERRERSTGELFF. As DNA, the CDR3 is TGTGCCACCAGCAGAGAAAGGCGGGAGAGGAGCACCGGGGAGCTGTTTTTT.

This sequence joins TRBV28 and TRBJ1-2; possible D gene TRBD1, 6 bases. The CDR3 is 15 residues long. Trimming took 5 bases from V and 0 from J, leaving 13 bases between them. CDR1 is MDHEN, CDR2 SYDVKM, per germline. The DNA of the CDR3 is TGTGCCAGCAGTCACCAGGGGCTGGCTAACTATGGCTACACCTTC. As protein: CASSHQGLANYGYTF.

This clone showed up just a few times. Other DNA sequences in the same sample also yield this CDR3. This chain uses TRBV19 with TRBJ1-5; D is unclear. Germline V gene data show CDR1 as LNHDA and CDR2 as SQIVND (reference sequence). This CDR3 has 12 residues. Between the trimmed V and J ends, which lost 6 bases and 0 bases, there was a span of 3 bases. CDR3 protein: CASSGSNQPQHF. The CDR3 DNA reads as TGTGCCAGTAGCGGTAGCAATCAGCCCCAGCATTTT.

The CDR3 here is CASSTTGTSLSYEQYF. CDR3 bases: TGTGCCAGCAGTACGACCGGGACTAGTCTCTCCTACGAGCAGTACTTC. The chain is built from TRBV27 and TRBJ2-7; 8 bases are shared with TRBD2. The CDR3 length is 16 residues. The V gene end was trimmed by 5 bases and the J gene end by 0 bases; junction bases not matched to a gene: 9. Per the germline V gene, CDR1 is MNHEY and CDR2 is SMNVEV (reference sequence).